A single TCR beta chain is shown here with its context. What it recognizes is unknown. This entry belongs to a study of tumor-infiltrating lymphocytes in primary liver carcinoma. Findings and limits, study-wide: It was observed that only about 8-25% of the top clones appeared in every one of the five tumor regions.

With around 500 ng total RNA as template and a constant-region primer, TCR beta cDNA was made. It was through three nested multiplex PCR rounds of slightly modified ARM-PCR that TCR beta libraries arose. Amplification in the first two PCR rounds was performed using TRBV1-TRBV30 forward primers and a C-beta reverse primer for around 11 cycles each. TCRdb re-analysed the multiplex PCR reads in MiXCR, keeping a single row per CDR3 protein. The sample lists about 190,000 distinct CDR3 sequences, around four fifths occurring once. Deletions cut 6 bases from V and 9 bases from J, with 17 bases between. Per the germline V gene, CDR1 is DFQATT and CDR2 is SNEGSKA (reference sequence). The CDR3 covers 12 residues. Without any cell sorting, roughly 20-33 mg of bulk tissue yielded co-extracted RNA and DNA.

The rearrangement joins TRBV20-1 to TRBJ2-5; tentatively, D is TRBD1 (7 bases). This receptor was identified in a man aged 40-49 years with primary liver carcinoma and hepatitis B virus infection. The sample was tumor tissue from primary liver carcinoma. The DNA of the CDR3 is TGCAGTGCCAGGGGGGACTCCCAGGCCCAGTACTTC. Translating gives CSARGDSQAQYF.